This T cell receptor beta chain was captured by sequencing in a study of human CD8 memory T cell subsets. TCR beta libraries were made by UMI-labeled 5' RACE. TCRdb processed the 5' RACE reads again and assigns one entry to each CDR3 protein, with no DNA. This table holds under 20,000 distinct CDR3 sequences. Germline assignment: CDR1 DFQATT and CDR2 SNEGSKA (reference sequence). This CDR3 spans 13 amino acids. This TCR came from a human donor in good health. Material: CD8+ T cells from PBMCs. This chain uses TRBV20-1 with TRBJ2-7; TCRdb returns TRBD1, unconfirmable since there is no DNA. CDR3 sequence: CSGKGAGSYEQYF.